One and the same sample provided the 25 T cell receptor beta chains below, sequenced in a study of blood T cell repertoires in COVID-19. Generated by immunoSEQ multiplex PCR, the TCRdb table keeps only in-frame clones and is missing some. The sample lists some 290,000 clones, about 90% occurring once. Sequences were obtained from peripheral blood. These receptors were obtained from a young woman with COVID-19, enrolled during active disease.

DNA of the CDR3: TGCGCCAGCAGCCAATTACTAGCGGGGGGACACAATGAGCAGTTCTTC. As protein: CASSQLLAGGHNEQFF. The chain joins TRBV4-1 to TRBJ2-1, with 12 bases matching TRBD2. The CDR3 loop spans 16 amino acids. After removal of 2 bases from V and 5 bases from J, the junction contained 4 bases not matched to a gene. The germline CDR1 and CDR2 sequences are MGHRA and YSYEKL.

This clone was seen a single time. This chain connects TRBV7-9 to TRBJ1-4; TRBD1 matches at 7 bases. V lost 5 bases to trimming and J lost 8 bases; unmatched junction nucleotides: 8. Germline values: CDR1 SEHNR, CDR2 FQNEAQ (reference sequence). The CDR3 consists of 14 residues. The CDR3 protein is CASSPRTGEEKLFF. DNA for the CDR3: TGTGCCAGCAGCCCCCGGACAGGCGAGGAAAAACTGTTTTTT.

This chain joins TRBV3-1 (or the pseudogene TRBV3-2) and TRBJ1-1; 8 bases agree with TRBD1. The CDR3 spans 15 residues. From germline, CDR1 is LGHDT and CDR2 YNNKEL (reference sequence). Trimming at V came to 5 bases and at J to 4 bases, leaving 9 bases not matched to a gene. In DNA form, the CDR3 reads TGTGCCAGCAGCGCCAAAGACAGGGGTGGCACTGAAGCTTTCTTT. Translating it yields CASSAKDRGGTEAFF.

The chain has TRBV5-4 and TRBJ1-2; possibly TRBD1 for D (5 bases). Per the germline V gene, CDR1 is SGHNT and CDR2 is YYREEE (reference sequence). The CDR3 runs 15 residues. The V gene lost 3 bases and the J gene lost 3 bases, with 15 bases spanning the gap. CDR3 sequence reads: CASSWSAGLDYGYTF. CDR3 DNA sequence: TGTGCCAGCAGCTGGAGTGCAGGGCTGGACTATGGCTACACCTTC.

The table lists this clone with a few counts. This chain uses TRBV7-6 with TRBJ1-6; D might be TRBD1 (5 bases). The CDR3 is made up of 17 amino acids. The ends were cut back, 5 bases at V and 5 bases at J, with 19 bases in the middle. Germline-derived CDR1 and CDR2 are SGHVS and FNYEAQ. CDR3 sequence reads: CASSPVTANFNNSPLHF. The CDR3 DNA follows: TGTGCCAGCAGCCCTGTGACAGCCAACTTTAATAATTCACCCCTCCACTTT.

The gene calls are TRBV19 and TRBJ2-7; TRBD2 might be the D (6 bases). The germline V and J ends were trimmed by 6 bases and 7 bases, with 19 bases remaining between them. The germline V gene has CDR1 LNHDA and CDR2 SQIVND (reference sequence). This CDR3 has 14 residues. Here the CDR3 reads CASRGGTARREQYF. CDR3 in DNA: TGTGCCAGTAGAGGCGGGACGGCTCGTCGGGAGCAGTACTTC.

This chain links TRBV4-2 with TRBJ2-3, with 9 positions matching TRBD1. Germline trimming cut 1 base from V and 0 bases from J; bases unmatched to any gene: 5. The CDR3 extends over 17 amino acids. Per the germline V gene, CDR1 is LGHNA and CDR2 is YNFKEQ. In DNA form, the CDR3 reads TGTGCCAGCAGCCAAGGAGGACAGGGGAGGAGCACAGATACGCAGTATTTT. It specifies CASSQGGQGRSTDTQYF.

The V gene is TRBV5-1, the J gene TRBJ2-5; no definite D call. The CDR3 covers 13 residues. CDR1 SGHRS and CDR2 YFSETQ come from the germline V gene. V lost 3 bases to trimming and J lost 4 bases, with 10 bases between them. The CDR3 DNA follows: TGCGCCAGCAGCTCACGCGGTTTAGAGACCCAGTACTTC. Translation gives CASSSRGLETQYF.

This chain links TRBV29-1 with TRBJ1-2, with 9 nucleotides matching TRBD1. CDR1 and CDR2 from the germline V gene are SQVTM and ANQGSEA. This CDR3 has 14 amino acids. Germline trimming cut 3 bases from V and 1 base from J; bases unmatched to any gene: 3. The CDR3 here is CSVEGTGFNYGYTF. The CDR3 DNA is TGCAGCGTTGAGGGGACAGGGTTTAACTATGGCTACACCTTC.

For the CDR3, the DNA is TGCGCCAGCAGCCAAGATGGGGGCAGGGCGGGCAATCAGCCCCAGCATTTT. This sequence encodes CASSQDGGRAGNQPQHF. The V and J genes are TRBV4-1 and TRBJ1-5; D is possibly TRBD1 (6 bases). Trimming left V 0 bases short and J 2 bases short, with 14 bases between. CDR1 and CDR2 (germline): MGHRA, YSYEKL. CDR3 size: 17 residues.

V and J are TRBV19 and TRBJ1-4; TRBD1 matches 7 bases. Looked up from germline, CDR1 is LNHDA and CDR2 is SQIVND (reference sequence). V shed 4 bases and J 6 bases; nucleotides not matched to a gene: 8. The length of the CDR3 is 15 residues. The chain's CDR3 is CASSRYGTAYEKLFF. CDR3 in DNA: TGTGCCAGTAGTAGATACGGGACAGCTTATGAAAAACTGTTTTTT. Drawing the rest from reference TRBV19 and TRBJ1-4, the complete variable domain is DGGITQSPKYLFRKEGQNVTLSCEQNLNHDAMYWYRQDPGQGLRLIYYSQIVNDFQKGDIAEGYSVSREKKESFPLTVTSAQKNPTAFYLCASSRYGTAYEKLFFGSGTQLSVL.

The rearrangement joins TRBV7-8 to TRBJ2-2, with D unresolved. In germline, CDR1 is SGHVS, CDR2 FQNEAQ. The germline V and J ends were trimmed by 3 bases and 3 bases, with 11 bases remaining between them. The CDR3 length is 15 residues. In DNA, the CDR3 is TGTGCCAGCAGCTTTAGGTCCCGGGACACCGGGGAGCTGTTTTTT. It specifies CASSFRSRDTGELFF.

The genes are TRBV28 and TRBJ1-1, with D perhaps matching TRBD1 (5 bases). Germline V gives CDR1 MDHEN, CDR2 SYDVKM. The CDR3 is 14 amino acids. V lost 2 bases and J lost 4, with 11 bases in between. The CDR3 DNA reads TGTGCCAGCAGTTTACCCCAGGGATTCACTGAAGCTTTCTTT. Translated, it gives CASSLPQGFTEAFF. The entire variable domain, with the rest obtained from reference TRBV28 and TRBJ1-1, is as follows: DVKVTQSSRYLVKRTGEKVFLECVQDMDHENMFWYRQDPGLGLRLIYFSYDVKMKEKGDIPEGYSVSREKKERFSLILESASTNQTSMYLCASSLPQGFTEAFFGQGTRLTVV.

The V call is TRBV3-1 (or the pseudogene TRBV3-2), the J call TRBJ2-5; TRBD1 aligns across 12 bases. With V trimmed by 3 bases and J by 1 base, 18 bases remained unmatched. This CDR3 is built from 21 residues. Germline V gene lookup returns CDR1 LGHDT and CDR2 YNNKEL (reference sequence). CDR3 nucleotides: TGTGCCAGCAGCCAGGAACGAAGGGGACAGGGGGCCCGAACCCTCCAAGAGACCCAGTACTTC. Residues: CASSQERRGQGARTLQETQYF.

The CDR3 DNA sequence: TGTGCCAGCAGTTCCCCTAGCGGGGGACTCCATGAGCAGTTCTTC. Protein: CASSSPSGGLHEQFF. V and J are TRBV27 and TRBJ2-1; 10 bases agree with TRBD2. With 4 bases clipped from V and 8 bases from J, the junction kept 8 bases outside the gene matches. The CDR3 spans 15 residues. The germline gives CDR1 MNHEY, CDR2 SMNVEV (reference sequence).

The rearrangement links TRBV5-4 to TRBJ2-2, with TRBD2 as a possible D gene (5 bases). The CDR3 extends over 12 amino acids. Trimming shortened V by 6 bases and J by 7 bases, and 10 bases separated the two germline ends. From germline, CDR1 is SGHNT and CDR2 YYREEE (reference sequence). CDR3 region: CASIMRDGELFF. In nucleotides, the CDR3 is TGTGCCAGCATCATGAGGGACGGGGAGCTGTTTTTT.

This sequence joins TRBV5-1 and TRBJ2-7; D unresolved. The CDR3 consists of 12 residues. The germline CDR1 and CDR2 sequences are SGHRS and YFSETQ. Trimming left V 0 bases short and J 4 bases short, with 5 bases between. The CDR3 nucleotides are TGCGCCAGCAGCTTGGTGGCATACGAGCAGTACTTC. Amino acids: CASSLVAYEQYF.

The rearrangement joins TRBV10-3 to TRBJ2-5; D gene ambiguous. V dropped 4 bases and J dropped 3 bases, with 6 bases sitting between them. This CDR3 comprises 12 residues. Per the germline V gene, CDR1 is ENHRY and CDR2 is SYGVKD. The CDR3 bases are TGTGCCATCAGTGGAACGGAAGAGACCCAGTACTTC. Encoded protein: CAISGTEETQYF.

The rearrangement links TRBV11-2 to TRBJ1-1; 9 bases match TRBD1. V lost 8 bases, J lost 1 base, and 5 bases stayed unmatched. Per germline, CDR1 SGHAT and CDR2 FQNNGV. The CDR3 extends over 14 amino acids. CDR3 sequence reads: CASVPGQGNTEAFF. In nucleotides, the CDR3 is TGTGCCAGCGTGCCGGGACAGGGGAACACTGAAGCTTTCTTT. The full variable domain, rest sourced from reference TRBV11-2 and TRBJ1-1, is EAGVAQSPRYKIIEKRQSVAFWCNPISGHATLYWYQQILGQGPKLLIQFQNNGVVDDSQLPKDRFSAERLKGVDSTLKIQPAKLEDSAVYLCASVPGQGNTEAFFGQGTRLTVV.

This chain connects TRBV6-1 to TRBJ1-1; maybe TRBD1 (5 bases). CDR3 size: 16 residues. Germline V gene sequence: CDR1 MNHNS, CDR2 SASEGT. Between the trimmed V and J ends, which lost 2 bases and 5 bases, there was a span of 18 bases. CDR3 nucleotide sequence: TGTGCCAGCAGTGAAAGGGGATGGGGCGGAGGGACTGAAGCTTTCTTT. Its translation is CASSERGWGGGTEAFF.

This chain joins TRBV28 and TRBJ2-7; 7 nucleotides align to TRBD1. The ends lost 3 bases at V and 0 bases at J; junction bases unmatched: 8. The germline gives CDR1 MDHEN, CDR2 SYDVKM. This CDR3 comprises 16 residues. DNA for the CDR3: TGTGCCAGCAGTTTGGGAGACAGGGCCCTCTCCTACGAGCAGTACTTC. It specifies CASSLGDRALSYEQYF.

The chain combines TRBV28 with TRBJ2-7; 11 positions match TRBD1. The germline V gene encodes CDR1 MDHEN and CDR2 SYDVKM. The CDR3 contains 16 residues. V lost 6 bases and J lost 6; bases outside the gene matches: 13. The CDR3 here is CASSPPLGQGGSEQYF. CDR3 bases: TGTGCCAGCAGCCCCCCACTGGGACAGGGGGGGTCCGAGCAGTACTTC.

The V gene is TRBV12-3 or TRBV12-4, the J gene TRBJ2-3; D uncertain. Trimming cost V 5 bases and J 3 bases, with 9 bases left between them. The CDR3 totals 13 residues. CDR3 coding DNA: TGTGCCAGCAGTATATCCCCTACAGATACGCAGTATTTT. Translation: CASSISPTDTQYF.

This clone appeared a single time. DNA of the CDR3: TGTGCCTGGGACCCGGGAGTCACCGGGGAGCTGTTTTTT. This encodes CAWDPGVTGELFF. The chain has TRBV30 and TRBJ2-2; D possibly corresponds to TRBD2 (6 bases). Germline V gene lookup returns CDR1 GTSNPN and CDR2 SVGIG (reference sequence). Trimming removed 5 bases from V and 4 bases from J, with 11 bases in between. The CDR3 is made up of 13 amino acids.

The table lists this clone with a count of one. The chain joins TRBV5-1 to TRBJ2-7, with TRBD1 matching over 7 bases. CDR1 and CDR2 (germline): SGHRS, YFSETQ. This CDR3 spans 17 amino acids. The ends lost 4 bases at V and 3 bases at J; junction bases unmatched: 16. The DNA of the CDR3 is TGCGCCAGCAGCCCACATGGTTCGGGACAGATAGACTACGAGCAGTACTTC. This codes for CASSPHGSGQIDYEQYF.